This T cell receptor beta chain was documented in a study of regulatory T cells in long-lasting Graves disease. Building the TCR beta libraries relied on iRepertoire HTBI primers, and CDR3 regions underwent Arm-PCR. Original methodology: Looking across samples, the authors found under 75 TRBV and some 15 TRBJ segments. TCRdb re-called the multiplex PCR reads through MiXCR, storing one row per CDR3 protein. These V and J calls are TCRdb output, not the study's own analysis. The sample has 350,000 to 450,000 distinct CDR3 sequences, approximately 15% seen once. With 6 bases clipped from V and 7 bases from J, the junction kept 5 bases outside the gene matches. Germline assignment: CDR1 SGHNT and CDR2 YENEEA. There are 12 residues in the CDR3. Time point specified: newly diagnosed GD, antithyroid drugs for less than 3 months. Construction of the TCR library relied on RNA isolated from PBMCs. The data also belong to a second study, concerning T cells in Graves' hyperthyroidism and ophthalmopathy. This second study notes: Calling Graves' hyperthyroidism stable meant ophthalmopathy did not progress within 18 months.

This chain links TRBV11-3 with TRBJ2-7; TRBD1 matches at 8 bases. This TCR came from a woman aged 40 to 50 with Graves disease. Specimen: peripheral blood mononuclear cells (PBMCs), collected at new diagnosis, from a patient treated with antithyroid drugs. This CDR3 reads CASSWTGIEQYF. The CDR3, as DNA: TGTGCCAGCAGTTGGACAGGGATTGAGCAGTACTTC.